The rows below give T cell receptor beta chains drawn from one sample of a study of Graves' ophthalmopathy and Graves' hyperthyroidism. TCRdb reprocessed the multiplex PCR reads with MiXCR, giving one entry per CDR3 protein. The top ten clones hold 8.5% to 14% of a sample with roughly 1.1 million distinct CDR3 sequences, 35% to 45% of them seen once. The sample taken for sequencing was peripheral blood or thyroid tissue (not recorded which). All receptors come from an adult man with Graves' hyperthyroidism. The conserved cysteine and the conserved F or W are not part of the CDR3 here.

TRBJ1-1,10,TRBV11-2,ASSLEAGEAF
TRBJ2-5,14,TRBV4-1,ASSQDSLWEQETQY
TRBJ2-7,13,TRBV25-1,ACSARRRDPYEQY
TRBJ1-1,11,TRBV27,ASSLFAGTEAF
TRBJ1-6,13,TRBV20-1,SARRFGGDDSPLH
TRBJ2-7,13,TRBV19,ASSITAGGSYEQY
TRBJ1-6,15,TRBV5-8,ASSRKLLAANNSPLH
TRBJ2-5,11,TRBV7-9,ASSLRDLETQY
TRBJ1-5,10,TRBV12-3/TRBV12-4,ASSLKNQPQH
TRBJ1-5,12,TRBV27,ASSPLQGDLPQH
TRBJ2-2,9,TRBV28,ASRVVGELF
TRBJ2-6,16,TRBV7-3,ASSPAGYPSSGANVLT
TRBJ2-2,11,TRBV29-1,SVERGGTGELF
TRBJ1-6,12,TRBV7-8,ASSQGTNRSPLH
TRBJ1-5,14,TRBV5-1,ASSLLPGQGNQPQH
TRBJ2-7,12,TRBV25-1,ASSLSSRGGEQY
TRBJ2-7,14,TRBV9,ASSVGGMGGSYEQY
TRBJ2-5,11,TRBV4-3,ASSQENGETQY
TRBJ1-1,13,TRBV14,ASSQAAGGGTEAF
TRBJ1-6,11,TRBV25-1,ASSRTDISPLH
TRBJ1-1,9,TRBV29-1,SADRGTEAF
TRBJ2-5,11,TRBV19,ASSIVEFGTQY
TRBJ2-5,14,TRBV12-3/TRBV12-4,ASGPASGGAKETQY
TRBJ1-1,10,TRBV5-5,ASSYGTAEAF
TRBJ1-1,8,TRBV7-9,ASSPGRAF
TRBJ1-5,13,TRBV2,ASRGDRESNQPQH
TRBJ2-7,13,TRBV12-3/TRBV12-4,ASSLSSGTDYEQY
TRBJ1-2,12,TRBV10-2,ASSEPGHPYGYT
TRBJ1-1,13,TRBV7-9,ASSPRTGLTTEAF
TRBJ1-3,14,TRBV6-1,ASSDHRKSSGNTIY
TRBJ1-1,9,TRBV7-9,ASSSPPKAF
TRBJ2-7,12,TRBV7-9,ASSLADISYEQY
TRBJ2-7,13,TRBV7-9,ASSWLAGPAYEQY
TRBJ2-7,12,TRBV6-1,ASSEARKGYEQY
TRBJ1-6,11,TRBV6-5,ASSYQLYSPLH
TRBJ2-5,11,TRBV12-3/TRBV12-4,ASSTFRGETQY
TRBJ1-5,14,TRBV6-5,ASSYRDTPSNQPQH
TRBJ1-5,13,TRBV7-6,ASSLELGAVQPQH
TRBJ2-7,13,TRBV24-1,ATSAKPGPSYEQY
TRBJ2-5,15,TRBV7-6,ASSSSRRIGEKETQY
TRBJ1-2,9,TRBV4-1,ASSQDGRYT
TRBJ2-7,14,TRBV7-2,ASSLSRGRQTYEQY
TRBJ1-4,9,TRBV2,ASSVQGHLF
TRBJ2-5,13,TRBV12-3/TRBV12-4,ASSLNSQDGETQY
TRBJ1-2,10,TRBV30,AWRRTGRGYT
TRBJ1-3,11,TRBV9,ASSAGGGNTIY
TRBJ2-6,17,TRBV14,ASSLNIGTGGAGANVLT
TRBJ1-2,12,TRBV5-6,ASSLLDLNYGYT
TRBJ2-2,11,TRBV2,ASATVVTGELF
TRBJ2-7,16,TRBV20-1,SARDRSRASGSYYEQY
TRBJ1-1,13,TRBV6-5,ASSYGVWMNTEAF
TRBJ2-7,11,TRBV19,ASAGLASYEQY
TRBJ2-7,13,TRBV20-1,SAEPSGRASYEQY
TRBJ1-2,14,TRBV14,ASSQESPGRNYGYT
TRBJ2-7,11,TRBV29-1,SVEDSGSHEQY
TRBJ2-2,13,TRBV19,ASSITAGYTGELF
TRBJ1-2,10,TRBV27,ASSFAGYDYT
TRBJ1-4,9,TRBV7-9,ASSFREKLF
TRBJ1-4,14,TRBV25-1,ASSEWVGTGDEKLF